This T cell receptor beta chain emerged from a study of T-cell reconstitution after alpha-beta-depleted transplantation in children. Study-level results: In some patients, recipient T cells and intrathymic progenitors surviving conditioning explained high day-60 diversity. The study reportedly traced alpha-beta T cells about two months after transplant to several hundred expanded graft clones. Hyperexpanded clones declined; after one year, newly produced T cells mostly supplied diversity.

The CDR3 covers 12 residues. Trimming removed 5 bases at V and 10 bases at J, with 12 bases between. For this clonotype: Its cognate antigen is unknown.

Library preparation (for TCRbeta) was performed with unique molecular identifiers. TCRdb used MiXCR to reprocess the PCR reads, holding one entry per CDR3 protein. The sample lists about 490,000 distinct CDR3 sequences; approximately 10% were seen once. The TCR sequence derives from a child aged 2-9 years with inherited bone marrow failure, due to receive a stem cell transplant. V usage is TRBV12-3 or TRBV12-4 and J usage is TRBJ1-5; D gene unclear. The material sequenced was PBMCs, taken before TCRalphabeta/CD19-depleted stem cell transplant. CDR3 sequence: CASSPAWVPQHF. The CDR3 DNA reads TGTGCCAGCAGTCCTGCTTGGGTACCCCAGCATTTT.